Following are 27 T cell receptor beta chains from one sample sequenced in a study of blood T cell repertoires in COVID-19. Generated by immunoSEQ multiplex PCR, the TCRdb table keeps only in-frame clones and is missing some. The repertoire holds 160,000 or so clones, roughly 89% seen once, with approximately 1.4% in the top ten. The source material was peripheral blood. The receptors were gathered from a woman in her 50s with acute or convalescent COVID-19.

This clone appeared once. CDR3 in DNA: TGTGCCAGCAGCCTAATAATAGCAGATACGCAGTATTTT. Protein product: CASSLIIADTQYF. The chain links TRBV7-8 to TRBJ2-3; no clear D gene. Germline values: CDR1 SGHVS, CDR2 FQNEAQ. V gave up 5 bases and J gave up 4 bases, with 10 bases separating them. The CDR3 runs 13 residues. The complete variable domain, with remaining parts taken from reference TRBV7-8 and TRBJ2-3, reads GAGVSQSPRYKVAKRGQDVALRCDPISGHVSLFWYQQALGQGPEFLTYFQNEAQLDKSGLPSDRFFAERPEGSVSTLKIQRTQQEDSAVYLCASSLIIADTQYFGPGTRLTVL.

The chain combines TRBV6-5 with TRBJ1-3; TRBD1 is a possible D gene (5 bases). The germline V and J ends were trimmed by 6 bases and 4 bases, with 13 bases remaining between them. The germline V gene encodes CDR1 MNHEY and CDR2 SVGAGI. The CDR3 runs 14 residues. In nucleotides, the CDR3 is TGTGCCAGCAGCTCCGGGCCAGGGGGAAACACCATATATTTT. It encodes CASSSGPGGNTIYF.

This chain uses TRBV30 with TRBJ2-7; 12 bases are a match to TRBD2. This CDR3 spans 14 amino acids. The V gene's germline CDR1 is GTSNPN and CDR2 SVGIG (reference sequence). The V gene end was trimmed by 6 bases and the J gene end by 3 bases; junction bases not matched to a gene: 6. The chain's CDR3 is CACQELAGGYEQYF. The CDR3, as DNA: TGTGCCTGCCAGGAACTAGCGGGGGGCTACGAGCAGTACTTC.

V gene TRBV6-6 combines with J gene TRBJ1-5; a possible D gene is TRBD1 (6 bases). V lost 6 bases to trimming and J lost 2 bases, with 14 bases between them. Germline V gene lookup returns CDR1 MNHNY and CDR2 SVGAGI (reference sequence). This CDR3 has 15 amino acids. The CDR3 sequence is CASRTPGEGNQPQHF. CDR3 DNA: TGTGCCAGCAGAACCCCAGGGGAAGGCAATCAGCCCCAGCATTTT.

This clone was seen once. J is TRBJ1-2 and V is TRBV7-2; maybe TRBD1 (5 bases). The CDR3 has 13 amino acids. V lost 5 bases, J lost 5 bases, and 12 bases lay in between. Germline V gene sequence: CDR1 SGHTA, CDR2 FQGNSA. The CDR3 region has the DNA TGTGCCAGCAGCATGACGGGGGAATATGGCTACACCTTC. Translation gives CASSMTGEYGYTF.

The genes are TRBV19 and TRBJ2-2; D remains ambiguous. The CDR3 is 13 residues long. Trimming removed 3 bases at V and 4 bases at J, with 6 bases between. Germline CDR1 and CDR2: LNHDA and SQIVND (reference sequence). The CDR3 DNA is TGTGCCAGTAGTATTTTGAGCACCGGGGAGCTGTTTTTT. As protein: CASSILSTGELFF.

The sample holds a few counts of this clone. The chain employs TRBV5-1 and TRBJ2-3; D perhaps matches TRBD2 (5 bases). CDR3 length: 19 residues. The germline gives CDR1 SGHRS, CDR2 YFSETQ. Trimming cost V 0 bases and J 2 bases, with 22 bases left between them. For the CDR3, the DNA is TGCGCCAGCAGCTTGGCCCTACTGAGCGGCGGGCTCCTCACAGATACGCAGTATTTT. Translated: CASSLALLSGGLLTDTQYF. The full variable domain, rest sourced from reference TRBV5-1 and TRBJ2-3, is KAGVTQTPRYLIKTRGQQVTLSCSPISGHRSVSWYQQTPGQGLQFLFEYFSETQRNKGNFPGRFSGRQFSNSRSEMNVSTLELGDSALYLCASSLALLSGGLLTDTQYFGPGTRLTVL.

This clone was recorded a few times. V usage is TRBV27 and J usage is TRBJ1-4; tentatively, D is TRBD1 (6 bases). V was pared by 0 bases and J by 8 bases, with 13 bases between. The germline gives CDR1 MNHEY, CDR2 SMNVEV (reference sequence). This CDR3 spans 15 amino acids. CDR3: CASSLSWGRGEKLFF. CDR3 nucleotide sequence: TGTGCCAGCAGTTTATCTTGGGGGCGAGGGGAAAAACTGTTTTTT.

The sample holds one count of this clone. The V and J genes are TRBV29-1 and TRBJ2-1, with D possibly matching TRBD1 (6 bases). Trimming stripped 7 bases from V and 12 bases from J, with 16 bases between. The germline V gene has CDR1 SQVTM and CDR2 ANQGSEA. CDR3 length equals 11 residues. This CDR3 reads CSAQQGRGQFF. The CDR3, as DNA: TGCAGCGCCCAACAGGGCCGGGGGCAGTTCTTC.

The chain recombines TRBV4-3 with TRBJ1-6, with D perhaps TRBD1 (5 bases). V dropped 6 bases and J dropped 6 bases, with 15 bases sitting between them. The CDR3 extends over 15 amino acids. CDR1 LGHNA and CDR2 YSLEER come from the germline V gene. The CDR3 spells CASRDTTKGNSPLHF. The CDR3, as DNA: TGCGCCAGCAGGGACACCACGAAGGGTAATTCACCCCTCCACTTT.

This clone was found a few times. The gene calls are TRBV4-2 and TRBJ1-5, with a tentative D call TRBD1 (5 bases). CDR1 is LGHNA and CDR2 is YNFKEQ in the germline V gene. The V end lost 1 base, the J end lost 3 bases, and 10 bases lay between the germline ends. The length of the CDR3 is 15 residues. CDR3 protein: CASSQVGGINQPQHF. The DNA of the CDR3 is TGTGCCAGCAGCCAAGTGGGGGGAATCAATCAGCCCCAGCATTTT.

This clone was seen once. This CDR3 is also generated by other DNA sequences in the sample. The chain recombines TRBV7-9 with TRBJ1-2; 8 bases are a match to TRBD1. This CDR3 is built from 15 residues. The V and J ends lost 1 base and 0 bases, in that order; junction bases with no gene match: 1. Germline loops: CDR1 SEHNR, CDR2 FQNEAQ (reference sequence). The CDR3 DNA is TGTGCCAGCAGCTTAGACAGGGGGGCTAACTATGGCTACACCTTC. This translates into CASSLDRGANYGYTF. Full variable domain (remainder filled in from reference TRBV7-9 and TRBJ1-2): DTGVSQNPRHKITKRGQNVTFRCDPISEHNRLYWYRQTLGQGPEFLTYFQNEAQLEKSRLLSDRFSAERPKGSFSTLEIQRTEQGDSAMYLCASSLDRGANYGYTFGSGTRLTVV.

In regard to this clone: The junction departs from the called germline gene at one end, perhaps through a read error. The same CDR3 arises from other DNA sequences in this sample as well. CDR3 residues: CASSLGPGGYDEQFF. The CDR3 nucleotides are TGCGCCAGCAGCTTGGGCCCAGGGGGCTACGATGAGCAGTTCTTC. The chain couples TRBV5-1 to TRBJ2-1; 8 bases align to TRBD1. The CDR3 sequence is 15 residues long. Per the germline V gene, CDR1 is SGHRS and CDR2 is YFSETQ.

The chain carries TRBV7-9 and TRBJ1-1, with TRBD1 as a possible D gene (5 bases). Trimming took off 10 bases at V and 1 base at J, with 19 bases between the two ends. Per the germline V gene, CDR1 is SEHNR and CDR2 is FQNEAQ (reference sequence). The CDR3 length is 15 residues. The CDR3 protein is CAIPLTGGSNTEAFF. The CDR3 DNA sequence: TGTGCCATCCCCCTAACGGGGGGGTCGAACACTGAAGCTTTCTTT.

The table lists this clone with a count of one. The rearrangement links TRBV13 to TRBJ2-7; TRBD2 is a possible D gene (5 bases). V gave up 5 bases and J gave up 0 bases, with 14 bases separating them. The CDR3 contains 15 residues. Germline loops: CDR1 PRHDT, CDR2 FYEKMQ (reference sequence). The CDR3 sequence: CASSARLGSSYEQYF. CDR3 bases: TGTGCCAGCAGCGCGCGACTGGGGAGCTCCTACGAGCAGTACTTC.

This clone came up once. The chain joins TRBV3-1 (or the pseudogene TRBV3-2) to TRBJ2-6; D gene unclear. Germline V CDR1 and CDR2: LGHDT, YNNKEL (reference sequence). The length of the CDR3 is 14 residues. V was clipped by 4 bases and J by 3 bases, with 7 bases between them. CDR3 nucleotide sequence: TGTGCCAGCAGCCCTACGATTGGGGCCAACGTCCTGACTTTC. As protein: CASSPTIGANVLTF.

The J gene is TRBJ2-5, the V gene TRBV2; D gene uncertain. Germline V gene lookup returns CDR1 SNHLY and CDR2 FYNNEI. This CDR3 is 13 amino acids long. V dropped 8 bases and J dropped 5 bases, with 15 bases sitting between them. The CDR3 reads CASHRGGFETQYF. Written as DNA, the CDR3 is TGTGCCAGCCACCGCGGCGGTTTTGAGACCCAGTACTTC.

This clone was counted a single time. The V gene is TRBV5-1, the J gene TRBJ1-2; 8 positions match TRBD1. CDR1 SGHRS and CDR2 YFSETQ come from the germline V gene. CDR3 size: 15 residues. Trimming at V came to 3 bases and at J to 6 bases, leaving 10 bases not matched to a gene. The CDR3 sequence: CASSYGQGDSDGYTF. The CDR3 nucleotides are TGCGCCAGCAGCTACGGACAGGGAGATAGTGATGGCTACACCTTC. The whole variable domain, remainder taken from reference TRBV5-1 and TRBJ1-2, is KAGVTQTPRYLIKTRGQQVTLSCSPISGHRSVSWYQQTPGQGLQFLFEYFSETQRNKGNFPGRFSGRQFSNSRSEMNVSTLELGDSALYLCASSYGQGDSDGYTFGSGTRLTVV.

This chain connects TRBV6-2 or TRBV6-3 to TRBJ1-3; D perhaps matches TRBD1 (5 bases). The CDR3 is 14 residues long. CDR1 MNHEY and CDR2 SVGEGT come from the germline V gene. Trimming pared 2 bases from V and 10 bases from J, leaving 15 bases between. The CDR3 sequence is CASSYDGTRRTIYF. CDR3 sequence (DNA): TGTGCCAGCAGTTACGACGGGACTCGAAGGACCATATATTTT.

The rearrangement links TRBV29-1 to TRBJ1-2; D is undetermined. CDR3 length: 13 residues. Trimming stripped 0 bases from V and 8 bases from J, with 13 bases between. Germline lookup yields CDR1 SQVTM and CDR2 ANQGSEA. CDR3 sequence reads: CSVEDLRGKGYTF. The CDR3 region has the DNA TGCAGCGTTGAAGATCTTCGGGGTAAGGGCTACACCTTC.

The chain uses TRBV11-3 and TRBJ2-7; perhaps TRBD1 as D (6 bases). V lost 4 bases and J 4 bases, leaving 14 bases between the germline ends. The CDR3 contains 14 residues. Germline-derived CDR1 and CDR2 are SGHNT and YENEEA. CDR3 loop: CASSSTGPDYEQYF. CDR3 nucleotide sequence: TGTGCCAGCAGCTCTACAGGGCCCGATTACGAGCAGTACTTC.

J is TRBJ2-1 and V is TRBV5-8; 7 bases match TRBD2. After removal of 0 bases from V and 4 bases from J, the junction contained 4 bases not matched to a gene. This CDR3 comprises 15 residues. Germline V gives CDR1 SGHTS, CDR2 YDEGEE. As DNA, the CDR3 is TGTGCCAGCAGCTTGGGCGGGGGAATTTACAATGAGCAGTTCTTC. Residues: CASSLGGGIYNEQFF.

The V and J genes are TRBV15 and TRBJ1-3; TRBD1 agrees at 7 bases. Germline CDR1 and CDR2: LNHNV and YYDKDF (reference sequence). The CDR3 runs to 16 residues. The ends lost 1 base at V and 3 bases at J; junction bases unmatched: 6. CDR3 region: CATSRGDRAYGNTIYF. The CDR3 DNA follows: TGTGCCACCAGCAGAGGTGACAGGGCTTATGGAAACACCATATATTTT.

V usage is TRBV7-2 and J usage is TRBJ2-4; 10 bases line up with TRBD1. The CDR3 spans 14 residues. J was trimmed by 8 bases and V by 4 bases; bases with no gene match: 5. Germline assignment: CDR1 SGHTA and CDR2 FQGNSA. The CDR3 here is CASSSGQGWYIQYF. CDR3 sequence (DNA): TGTGCCAGCAGCTCGGGACAGGGGTGGTACATTCAGTACTTC.

CDR3 DNA sequence: TGTGCCAGCAGCGCCTCCAGGGTCAATCAGCCCCAGCATTTT. It encodes CASSASRVNQPQHF. The chain joins TRBV11-2 to TRBJ1-5; D possibly corresponds to TRBD1 (5 bases). Germline CDR1 and CDR2: SGHAT and FQNNGV. V was shortened by 5 bases and J by 3 bases, with 11 bases between the two germline ends. CDR3 size: 14 residues.

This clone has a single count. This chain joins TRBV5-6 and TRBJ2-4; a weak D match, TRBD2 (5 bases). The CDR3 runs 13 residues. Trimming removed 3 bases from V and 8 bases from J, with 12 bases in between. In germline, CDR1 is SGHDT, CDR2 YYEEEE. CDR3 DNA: TGTGCCAGCAGCTCGGATTTGCGGGACATTCAGTACTTC. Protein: CASSSDLRDIQYF.

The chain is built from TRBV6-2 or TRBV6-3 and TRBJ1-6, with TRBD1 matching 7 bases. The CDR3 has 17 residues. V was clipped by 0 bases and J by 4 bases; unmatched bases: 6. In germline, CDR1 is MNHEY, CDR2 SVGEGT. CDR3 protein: CASSYSRDRGYNSPLHF. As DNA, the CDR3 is TGTGCCAGCAGTTACTCTCGGGACAGAGGATATAATTCACCCCTCCACTTT.